These 4 T cell receptor beta chains were sequenced from one sample in a study of cytomegalovirus exposure and HLA in healthy donors. PCR was performed using 60 Vbeta and 13 Jbeta primers. Clones were sequenced by immunoSEQ multiplex PCR, and TCRdb holds only the in-frame ones, with some missing. The sample records some 79,000 clones, more than 50% being singletons. Sequencing was carried out using PBMCs. The receptors come from a woman between 40 and 50 years old in good health and CMV-seropositive.

The V gene is TRBV11-2, the J gene TRBJ2-7; 7 positions match TRBD2. V lost 5 bases to trimming and J lost 0 bases; unmatched junction nucleotides: 13. This CDR3 comprises 17 residues. In germline, CDR1 is SGHAT, CDR2 FQNNGV. CDR3 bases: TGTGCCAGCAGCCCCGCCGGGAGGACACCCGACTCCTACGAGCAGTACTTC. Translation: CASSPAGRTPDSYEQYF.

V usage is TRBV5-1 and J usage is TRBJ2-3, with 9 bases lining up with TRBD2. Germline CDR1 and CDR2: SGHRS and YFSETQ. CDR3 length: 16 residues. J lost 0 bases, V lost 4 bases, and 6 bases had no gene match. Written as DNA, the CDR3 is TGCGCCAGCAGCCCTGGACTAGCGTCGAGCACAGATACGCAGTATTTT. Its translation: CASSPGLASSTDTQYF.

The chain recombines TRBV4-2 with TRBJ1-4; 7 nucleotides line up with TRBD1. Germline CDR1 is LGHNA and CDR2 is YNFKEQ. Losses at the gene ends were 0 bases for V and 9 bases for J; bases not matched to a gene: 4. The CDR3 loop spans 14 amino acids. This chain's CDR3 is CASSQEDRLKKLFF. Written as DNA, the CDR3 is TGTGCCAGCAGCCAAGAGGACAGGCTCAAAAAACTGTTTTTT.

This clone showed up just a few times. The chain combines TRBV11-2 with TRBJ2-7, with 9 bases matching TRBD2. V was clipped by 5 bases and J by 1 base; unmatched bases: 9. Per the germline V gene, CDR1 is SGHAT and CDR2 is FQNNGV. The CDR3 is made up of 16 amino acids. This chain's CDR3 is CASSPGVSGSSYEQYF. The CDR3 DNA sequence: TGTGCCAGCAGCCCAGGGGTTAGCGGGAGTTCCTACGAGCAGTACTTC.